Only one count was recorded for the clone carrying this T cell receptor beta chain. Its antigen is currently unknown. The data derive from a study of cytomegalovirus exposure and HLA in healthy donors. Study summary: The same platform used for the approximately 700 first-cohort repertoires was also used for the roughly 130 validation repertoires, as a later analysis reported.

Notes on the study in general: According to the study, 150 to 200 TCR beta chains were cytomegalovirus-associated.

The CDR3 extends over 15 amino acids. V was pared by 1 base and J by 9 bases, with 11 bases of the junction left unmatched. Germline assignment: CDR1 MNHEY and CDR2 SVGAGI. The repertoire was sequenced with immunoSEQ multiplex PCR; TCRdb's copy has only in-frame clones and lacks some. The sample has fewer than 60,000 clones; over 85% are singletons. This clonotype originated in a woman aged 18-29 years in good health and CMV-seropositive. The V and J genes are TRBV6-5 and TRBJ1-2, with 7 nucleotides matching TRBD1. Input material: PBMCs. CDR3 nucleotide sequence: TGTGCCAGCAGTTACTACGGGACAGATATATGGAGCTACACCTTC. It translates to CASSYYGTDIWSYTF.